This T cell receptor (beta chain) was profiled in a study of shared clonotypes between healthy human individuals. Study results and caveats: It was expected that sequencing depth would affect clonotype sharing among donors.

Naive CD8 populations comprised CD45RO-negative cells positively selected for CCR7, excluding terminally differentiated effector memory CD45RA+ cells. Participating donors were healthy, HIV-negative adults free of recent acute infections or vaccinations. The germline CDR1 and CDR2 sequences are MNHEY and SVGAGI. Trimming at V came to 5 bases and at J to 5 bases, leaving 7 bases not matched to a gene. This CDR3 region has 15 residues. A remark on this clone: No antigen is known for it.

Sequencing was performed with immunoSEQ multiplex PCR; in TCRdb, only in-frame clones are kept and a portion is missing. The sample gives around 2.1 million clones, approximately 94% of which show up once; roughly 1.8% is in the top ten. This clonotype was sampled from a man aged 18 to 29 in good health. Some clones in this sample may be carry-over from other donors' samples. The material sequenced was naive CD8+ T cells from PBMCs. The chain couples TRBV6-5 to TRBJ1-5, with 9 nucleotides matching TRBD1. The CDR3 protein is CASSPGTGLDQPQHF. The CDR3 nucleotides read TGTGCCAGCAGTCCCGGGACAGGGCTAGATCAGCCCCAGCATTTT.